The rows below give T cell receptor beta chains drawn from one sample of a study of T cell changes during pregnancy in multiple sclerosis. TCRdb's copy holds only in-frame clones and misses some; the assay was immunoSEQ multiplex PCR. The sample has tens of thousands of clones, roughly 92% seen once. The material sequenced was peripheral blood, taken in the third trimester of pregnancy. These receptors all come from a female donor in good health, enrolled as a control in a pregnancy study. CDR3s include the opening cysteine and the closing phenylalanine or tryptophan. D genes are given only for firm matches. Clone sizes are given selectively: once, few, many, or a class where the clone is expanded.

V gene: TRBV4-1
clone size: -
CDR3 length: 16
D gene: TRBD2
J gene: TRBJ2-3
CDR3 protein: CASSQDLPSGGVSQYF
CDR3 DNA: TGCGCCAGCAGCCAAGATCTTCCTAGCGGGGGAGTTTCGCAGTATTTT

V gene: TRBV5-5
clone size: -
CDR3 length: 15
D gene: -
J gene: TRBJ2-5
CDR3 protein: CASSTTAGYQETQYF
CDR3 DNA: TGTGCCAGCAGCACGACCGCGGGTTACCAAGAGACCCAGTACTTC

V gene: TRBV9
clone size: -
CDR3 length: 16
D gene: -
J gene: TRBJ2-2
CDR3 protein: CASSVLQLANTGELFF
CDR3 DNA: TGTGCCAGCAGCGTATTACAGCTCGCGAACACCGGGGAGCTGTTTTTT

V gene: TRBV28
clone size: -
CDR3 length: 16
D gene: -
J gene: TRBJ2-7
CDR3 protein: CASSFTYSTLSYEQYF
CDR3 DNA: TGTGCCAGCAGTTTCACTTACTCAACCCTTTCCTACGAGCAGTACTTC

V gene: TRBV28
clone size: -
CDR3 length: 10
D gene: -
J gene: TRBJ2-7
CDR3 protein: CAGSRTAQYF
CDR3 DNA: TGTGCCGGCTCCCGGACAGCCCAGTACTTC

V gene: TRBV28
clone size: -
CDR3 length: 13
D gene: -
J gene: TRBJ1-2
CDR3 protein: CASTMGEEYGYTF
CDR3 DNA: TGTGCCAGCACCATGGGGGAGGAGTATGGCTACACCTTC

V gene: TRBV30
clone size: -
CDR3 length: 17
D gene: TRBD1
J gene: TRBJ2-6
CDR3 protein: CAQQPGQGLSGANVLTF
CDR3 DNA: TGTGCCCAACAACCGGGACAGGGCCTCTCTGGGGCCAACGTCCTGACTTTC

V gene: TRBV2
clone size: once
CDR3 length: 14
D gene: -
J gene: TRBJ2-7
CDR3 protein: CASNRDRSAYEQYF
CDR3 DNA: TGTGCCAGCAACCGTGACAGGTCGGCCTACGAGCAGTACTTC

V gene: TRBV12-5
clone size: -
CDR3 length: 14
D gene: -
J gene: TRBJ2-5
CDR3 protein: CASGLGGEGETQYF
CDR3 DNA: TGTGCTAGTGGTTTAGGGGGGGAGGGAGAGACCCAGTACTTC

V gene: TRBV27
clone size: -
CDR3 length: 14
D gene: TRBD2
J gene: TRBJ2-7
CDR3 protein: CASSSGLAPYEQYF
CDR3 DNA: TGTGCCAGCAGTTCGGGACTAGCGCCCTACGAGCAGTACTTC

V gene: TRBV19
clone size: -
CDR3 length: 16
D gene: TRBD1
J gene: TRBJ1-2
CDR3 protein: CASTPLRTGVSYGYTF
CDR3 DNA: TGTGCCAGTACCCCCCTCCGGACAGGGGTTTCCTATGGCTACACCTTC

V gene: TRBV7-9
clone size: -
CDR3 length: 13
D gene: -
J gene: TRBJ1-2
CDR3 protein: CASSLVQPYGYTF
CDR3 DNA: TGTGCCAGCAGCTTAGTACAGCCCTATGGCTACACCTTC

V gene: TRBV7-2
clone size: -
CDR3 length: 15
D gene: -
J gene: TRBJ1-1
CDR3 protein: CASSPWAREDTEAFF
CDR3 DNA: TGTGCCAGCAGCCCATGGGCCCGGGAGGACACTGAAGCTTTCTTT

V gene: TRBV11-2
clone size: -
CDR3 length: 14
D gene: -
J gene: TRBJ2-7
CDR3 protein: CASSSAGLSYEQYF
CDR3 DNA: TGTGCCAGCAGCTCCGCGGGCTTAAGTTACGAGCAGTACTTC

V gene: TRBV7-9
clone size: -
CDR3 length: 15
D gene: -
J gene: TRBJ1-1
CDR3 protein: CASSGVAGENTEAFF
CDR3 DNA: TGTGCCAGCAGCGGCGTGGCCGGGGAGAACACTGAAGCTTTCTTT

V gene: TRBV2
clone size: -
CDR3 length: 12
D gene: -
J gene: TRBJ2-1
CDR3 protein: CASSEGGHEQFF
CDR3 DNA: TGTGCCAGCAGTGAAGGGGGCCATGAGCAGTTCTTC

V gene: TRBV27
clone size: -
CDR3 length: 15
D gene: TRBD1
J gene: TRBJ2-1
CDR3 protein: CASSLGQGSYNEQFF
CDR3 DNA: TGTGCCAGCAGCCTCGGACAGGGGAGCTACAATGAGCAGTTCTTC

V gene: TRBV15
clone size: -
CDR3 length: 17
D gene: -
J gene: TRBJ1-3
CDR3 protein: CATSRSAGASSGNTIYF
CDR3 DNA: TGTGCCACCAGCAGGTCCGCAGGGGCGTCCTCTGGAAACACCATATATTTT

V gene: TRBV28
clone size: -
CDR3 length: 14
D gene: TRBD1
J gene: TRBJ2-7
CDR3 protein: CASTLTGTAYEQYF
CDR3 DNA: TGTGCCAGCACCCTTACCGGGACAGCATACGAGCAGTACTTC

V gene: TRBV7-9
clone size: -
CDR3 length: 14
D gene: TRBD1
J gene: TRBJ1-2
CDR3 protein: CASTYWTGVEGYTF
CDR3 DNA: TGTGCCAGCACCTACTGGACAGGGGTCGAAGGCTACACCTTC

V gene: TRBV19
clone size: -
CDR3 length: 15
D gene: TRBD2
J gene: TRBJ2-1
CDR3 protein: CASSNIAGGGDEQFF
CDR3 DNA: TGTGCCAGTAGTAACATAGCGGGAGGGGGCGATGAGCAGTTCTTC

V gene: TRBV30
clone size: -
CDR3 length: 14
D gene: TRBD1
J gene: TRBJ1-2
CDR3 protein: CAWSKDRGFYGYTF
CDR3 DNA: TGTGCCTGGAGTAAGGACAGGGGCTTCTATGGCTACACCTTC

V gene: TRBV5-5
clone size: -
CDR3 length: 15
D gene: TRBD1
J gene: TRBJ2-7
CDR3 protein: CASSLLGTGSAEQYF
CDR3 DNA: TGTGCCAGCAGCTTGTTAGGGACAGGGAGCGCCGAGCAGTACTTC

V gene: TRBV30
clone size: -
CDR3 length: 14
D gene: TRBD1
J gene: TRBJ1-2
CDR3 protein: CAWSPSPGTAGYTF
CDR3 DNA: TGTGCCTGGAGTCCCTCCCCAGGGACAGCTGGCTACACCTTC

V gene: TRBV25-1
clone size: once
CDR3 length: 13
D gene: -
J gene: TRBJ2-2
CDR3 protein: CASRDSYTGELFF
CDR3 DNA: TGTGCCAGCAGGGACAGCTACACCGGGGAGCTGTTTTTT

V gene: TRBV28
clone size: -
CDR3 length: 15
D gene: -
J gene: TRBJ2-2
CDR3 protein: CASSPSGHDTGELFF
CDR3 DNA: TGTGCCAGCAGTCCCTCGGGACATGACACCGGGGAGCTGTTTTTT

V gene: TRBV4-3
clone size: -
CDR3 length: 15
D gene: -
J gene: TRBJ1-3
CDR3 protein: CASSQDQGTGNTIYF
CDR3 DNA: TGCGCCAGCAGCCAAGACCAGGGAACTGGAAACACCATATATTTT

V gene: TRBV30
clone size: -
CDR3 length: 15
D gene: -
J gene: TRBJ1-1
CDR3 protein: CAWNQGGLRNTEAFF
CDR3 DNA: TGTGCCTGGAACCAGGGTGGTCTCCGGAACACTGAAGCTTTCTTT

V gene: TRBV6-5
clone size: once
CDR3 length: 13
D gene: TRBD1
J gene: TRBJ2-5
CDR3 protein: CASSTTGGETQYF
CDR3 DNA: TGTGCCAGCAGTACGACAGGGGGTGAGACCCAGTACTTC